These 17 T cell receptor beta chains share one sample of origin, sequenced in a study of tissue T cells after allogeneic stem cell transplantation. Profiled with immunoSEQ multiplex PCR; TCRdb holds only in-frame clones, not every one. In the table there are roughly 790 clones, approximately 40% of which are singletons. Sequenced material: transverse colon tissue, taken at autopsy. Every receptor here comes from a female patient aged 40 to 75 with steroid-refractory graft-versus-host disease after an allogeneic stem cell transplant. The graft donor may have contributed some T cells.

The chain is built from TRBV5-5 and TRBJ1-5; the D gene is possibly TRBD1 (5 bases). Trimming stripped 1 base from V and 4 bases from J, with 15 bases between. The V gene's germline CDR1 is SGHKS and CDR2 YYEKEE (reference sequence). The CDR3 is 16 amino acids. The CDR3 here is CASSLWGTVFNQPQHF. CDR3 sequence (DNA): TGTGCCAGCAGCTTGTGGGGGACGGTGTTTAATCAGCCCCAGCATTTT.

The rearrangement joins TRBV11-2 to TRBJ1-3; 7 nucleotides line up with TRBD1. The CDR3 consists of 14 residues. CDR1 SGHAT and CDR2 FQNNGV come from the germline V gene. The trim removed 5 bases at V and 5 bases at J, leaving 6 bases unmatched. For the CDR3, the DNA is TGTGCCAGCAGCACGACAGGGACAAGAAACACCATATATTTT. Translating it yields CASSTTGTRNTIYF.

This clone is termed hyperexpanded. The V gene is TRBV5-1, the J gene TRBJ2-3, with 9 bases identical to TRBD1. V lost 0 bases, J lost 3 bases, and 5 bases stayed unmatched. CDR3 length: 16 residues. Germline CDR1 reads SGHRS; CDR2 reads YFSETQ. The CDR3 DNA follows: TGCGCCAGCAGCTTGGGCCAGGGACAGGGAACAGATACGCAGTATTTT. Translating it yields CASSLGQGQGTDTQYF.

This clone was detected a few times. This chain uses TRBV3-1 (or the pseudogene TRBV3-2) with TRBJ2-7; TRBD1 matches at 7 bases. The germline V gene has CDR1 LGHDT and CDR2 YNNKEL (reference sequence). After removal of 5 bases from V and 1 base from J, the junction contained 2 bases not matched to a gene. This CDR3 is 13 amino acids long. CDR3 protein: CASSVTGSYEQYF. The CDR3 nucleotides read TGTGCCAGCAGCGTGACAGGGTCCTACGAGCAGTACTTC.

The V and J genes are TRBV28 and TRBJ1-5; perhaps TRBD1 as D (5 bases). V was trimmed by 7 bases and J by 2 bases, leaving 15 bases between them. In germline, CDR1 is MDHEN, CDR2 SYDVKM. The CDR3 loop spans 15 amino acids. CDR3 sequence: CASKSGGEGNQPQHF. CDR3 in DNA: TGTGCCAGCAAGTCGGGAGGGGAGGGCAATCAGCCCCAGCATTTT.

V usage is TRBV5-8 and J usage is TRBJ1-6; TRBD1 agrees at 10 bases. Trimming removed 4 bases from V and 7 bases from J; junction bases left unmatched: 2. The CDR3 extends over 14 amino acids. Germline assignment: CDR1 SGHTS and CDR2 YDEGEE. CDR3 sequence reads: CASSVGQGNSPLHF. The CDR3 bases are TGTGCCAGCAGCGTGGGACAGGGGAATTCACCCCTCCACTTT.

By sample share, this clone is large. The rearrangement links TRBV6-6 to TRBJ1-1, with 10 nucleotides matching TRBD1. The CDR3 is made up of 16 amino acids. With 6 bases clipped from V and 0 bases from J, the junction kept 7 bases outside the gene matches. Germline CDR1 and CDR2: MNHNY and SVGAGI (reference sequence). Here the CDR3 reads CASSRDRGLLNTEAFF. CDR3 DNA sequence: TGTGCCAGCAGCCGGGACAGGGGTCTTCTGAACACTGAAGCTTTCTTT.

In its sample, this clone is medium-sized. J is TRBJ1-4 and V is TRBV30; 8 nucleotides line up with TRBD1. CDR3 size: 13 residues. Trimming took 3 bases from V and 6 from J; bases not matched to a gene: 3. The V gene's germline CDR1 is GTSNPN and CDR2 SVGIG (reference sequence). CDR3 coding DNA: TGTGCCTGGAGAAGCAGGGGGCATGAAAAACTGTTTTTT. Protein product: CAWRSRGHEKLFF.

This clone was picked up a small number of times. The rearrangement links TRBV3-1 (or the pseudogene TRBV3-2) to TRBJ2-7, with 14 bases lining up with TRBD2. Germline CDR1 and CDR2: LGHDT and YNNKEL (reference sequence). The CDR3 has 16 residues. The junction had 5 bases not matched to a gene; V was cut back by 1 base and J by 6 bases. The CDR3 loop reads CASSQGGLAGVFEQYF. CDR3 sequence (DNA): TGTGCCAGCAGCCAAGGGGGACTAGCGGGAGTTTTCGAGCAGTACTTC.

This clone came up a few times. The chain is built from TRBV5-1 and TRBJ1-1; D gene uncertain. The CDR3 sequence is 14 residues long. The germline CDR1 and CDR2 sequences are SGHRS and YFSETQ. The V and J ends lost 0 bases and 0 bases respectively, with 6 bases between them. The CDR3, as DNA: TGCGCCAGCAGCTTGGTCACGCTGAACACTGAAGCTTTCTTT. It is translated as CASSLVTLNTEAFF. Drawing the rest from reference TRBV5-1 and TRBJ1-1, the complete variable domain is KAGVTQTPRYLIKTRGQQVTLSCSPISGHRSVSWYQQTPGQGLQFLFEYFSETQRNKGNFPGRFSGRQFSNSRSEMNVSTLELGDSALYLCASSLVTLNTEAFFGQGTRLTVV.

The chain links TRBV18 to TRBJ1-6; 9 bases line up with TRBD1. J lost 0 bases, V lost 4 bases, and 4 bases had no gene match. The CDR3 is 17 residues long. Germline V gives CDR1 KGHSH, CDR2 LQKENI. The CDR3 reads CASSLGTGSSYNSPLHF. DNA of the CDR3: TGTGCCAGCTCACTCGGGACAGGGAGCTCCTATAATTCACCCCTCCACTTT.

The sample holds a few counts of this clone. The chain has TRBV18 and TRBJ1-2, with 7 bases matching TRBD1. The V and J ends lost 6 bases and 5 bases, in that order; junction bases with no gene match: 9. Germline CDR1 and CDR2: KGHSH and LQKENI. The CDR3 is made up of 14 amino acids. For the CDR3, the DNA is TGTGCCAGCTCCGGGACAGCCTTAGGGTATGGCTACACCTTC. This gives the protein CASSGTALGYGYTF.

This chain uses TRBV10-3 with TRBJ1-1, with a tentative D call TRBD1 (5 bases). The V end lost 4 bases, the J end lost 0 bases, and 15 bases lay between the germline ends. Germline CDR1 and CDR2: ENHRY and SYGVKD. The CDR3 covers 16 residues. The CDR3 protein is CAISGRTLGLNTEAFF. The CDR3 bases are TGTGCCATCAGTGGCCGGACATTGGGGTTGAACACTGAAGCTTTCTTT.

This clone turned up a few times. CDR3 nucleotides: TGTGCCAGCAGCGTATTAAAGACCCAGTACTTC. Amino acid sequence: CASSVLKTQYF. The chain combines TRBV7-2 with TRBJ2-5; D is uncertain. Trimming removed 5 bases from V and 6 bases from J, with 7 bases in between. The CDR3 contains 11 residues. Germline lookup yields CDR1 SGHTA and CDR2 FQGNSA. The variable domain in full, completed from reference TRBV7-2 and TRBJ2-5, reads GAGVSQSPSNKVTEKGKDVELRCDPISGHTALYWYRQSLGQGLEFLIYFQGNSAPDKSGLPSDRFSAERTGGSVSTLTIQRTQQEDSAVYLCASSVLKTQYFGPGTRLLVL.

In its sample, this clone ranks as medium-sized. The chain links TRBV29-1 to TRBJ1-2; D possibly corresponds to TRBD1 (6 bases). The CDR3 covers 13 residues. The V gene lost 6 bases and the J gene lost 4 bases, with 15 bases spanning the gap. The germline CDR1 and CDR2 sequences are SQVTM and ANQGSEA. The CDR3 bases are TGCAGCGTAAAACAGGGCCCTGGCTATGGCTACACCTTC. It codes for CSVKQGPGYGYTF.

This clone was detected a few times. The V and J genes are TRBV19 and TRBJ1-4; 7 positions agree with TRBD1. The germline V gene has CDR1 LNHDA and CDR2 SQIVND (reference sequence). This CDR3 comprises 15 residues. The ends lost 4 bases at V and 2 bases at J; junction bases unmatched: 4. Here the CDR3 DNA reads TGTGCCAGTAGTACACAGGGGCTTACTAATGAAAAACTGTTTTTT. Encoded protein: CASSTQGLTNEKLFF.

This clone came up a few times. In DNA, the CDR3 is TGTGCCAGCAGTTACTCGAAAAACCTCGGTGGGCAGTACTTC. Protein: CASSYSKNLGGQYF. The gene calls are TRBV6-5 and TRBJ2-7; D is ambiguous. There are 14 residues in the CDR3. Trimming took off 0 bases at V and 9 bases at J, with 15 bases between the two ends. Germline V gene data show CDR1 as MNHEY and CDR2 as SVGAGI.